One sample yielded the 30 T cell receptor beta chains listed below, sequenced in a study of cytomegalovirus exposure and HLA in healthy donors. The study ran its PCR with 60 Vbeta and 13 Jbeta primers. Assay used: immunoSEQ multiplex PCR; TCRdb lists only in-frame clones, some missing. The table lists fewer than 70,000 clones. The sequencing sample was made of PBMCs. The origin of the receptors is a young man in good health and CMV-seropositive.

In nucleotides, the CDR3 is TGCGCCAGCAGTGAAATACAGGCCTTCTCCTACGAGCAGTACTTC. As protein: CASSEIQAFSYEQYF. The gene calls are TRBV10-2 and TRBJ2-7; possible D gene TRBD1, 5 bases. Between the trimmed V and J ends, which lost 3 bases and 0 bases, there was a span of 12 bases. The germline V gene encodes CDR1 WSHSY and CDR2 SAAADI. The CDR3 has 15 residues.

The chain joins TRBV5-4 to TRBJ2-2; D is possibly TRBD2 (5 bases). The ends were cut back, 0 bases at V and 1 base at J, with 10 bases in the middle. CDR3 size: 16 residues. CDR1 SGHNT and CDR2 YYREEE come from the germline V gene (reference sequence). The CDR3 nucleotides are TGTGCCAGCAGCTTGGCGAGGGCCCAGAACACCGGGGAGCTGTTTTTT. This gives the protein CASSLARAQNTGELFF.

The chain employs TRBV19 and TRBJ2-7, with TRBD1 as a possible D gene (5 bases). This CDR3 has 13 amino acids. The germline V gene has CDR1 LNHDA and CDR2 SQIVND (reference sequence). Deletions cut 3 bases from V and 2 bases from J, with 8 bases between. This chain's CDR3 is CASSIEDTYEQYF. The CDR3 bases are TGTGCCAGTAGTATTGAGGACACCTACGAGCAGTACTTC.

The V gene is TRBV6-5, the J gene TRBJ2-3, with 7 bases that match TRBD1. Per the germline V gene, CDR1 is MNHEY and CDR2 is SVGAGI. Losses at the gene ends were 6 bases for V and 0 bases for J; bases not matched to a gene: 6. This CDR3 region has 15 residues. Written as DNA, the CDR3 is TGTGCCAGCAGGGTGGGACAGCGAAGCACAGATACGCAGTATTTT. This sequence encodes CASRVGQRSTDTQYF.

The CDR3 spells CASSLEGAGGQFF. Here the CDR3 DNA reads TGCGCCAGCAGCTTGGAGGGTGCCGGGGGGCAGTTCTTC. The chain joins TRBV5-1 to TRBJ2-1; weak D call: TRBD2 (6 bases). V was shortened by 0 bases and J by 12 bases, with 13 bases between the two germline ends. The CDR3 runs to 13 residues. The germline gives CDR1 SGHRS, CDR2 YFSETQ.

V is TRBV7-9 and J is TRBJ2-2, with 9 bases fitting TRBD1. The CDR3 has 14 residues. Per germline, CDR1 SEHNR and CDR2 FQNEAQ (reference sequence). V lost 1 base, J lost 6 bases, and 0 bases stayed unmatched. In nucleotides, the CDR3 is TGTGCCAGCAGCTTAGGACAGGGGGCCGGGGAGCTGTTTTTT. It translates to CASSLGQGAGELFF.

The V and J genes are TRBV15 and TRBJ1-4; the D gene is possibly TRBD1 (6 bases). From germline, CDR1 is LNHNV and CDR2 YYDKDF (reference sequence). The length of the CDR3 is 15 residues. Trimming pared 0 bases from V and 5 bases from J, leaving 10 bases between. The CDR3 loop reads CATSRDSGVNEKLFF. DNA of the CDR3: TGTGCCACCAGCAGAGATTCAGGGGTAAATGAAAAACTGTTTTTT.

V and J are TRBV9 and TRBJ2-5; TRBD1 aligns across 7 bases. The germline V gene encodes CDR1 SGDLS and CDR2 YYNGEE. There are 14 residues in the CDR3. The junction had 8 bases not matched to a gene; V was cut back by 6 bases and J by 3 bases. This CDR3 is CASTLGQSEETQYF. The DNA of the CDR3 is TGTGCCAGCACCCTGGGACAGTCGGAAGAGACCCAGTACTTC.

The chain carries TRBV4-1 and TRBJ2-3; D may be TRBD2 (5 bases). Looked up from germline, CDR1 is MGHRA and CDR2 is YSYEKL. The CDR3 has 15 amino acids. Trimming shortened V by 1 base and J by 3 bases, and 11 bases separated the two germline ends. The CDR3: CASSQAGRVTDTQYF. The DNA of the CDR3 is TGCGCCAGCAGCCAAGCGGGAAGGGTGACAGATACGCAGTATTTT.

Here the CDR3 reads CSVGQGVENTIYF. CDR3 in DNA: TGCAGCGTGGGACAGGGGGTTGAAAACACCATATATTTT. The chain carries TRBV29-1 and TRBJ1-3; TRBD1 matches 11 bases. Germline trimming cut 6 bases from V and 6 bases from J; bases unmatched to any gene: 4. Germline V gene sequence: CDR1 SQVTM, CDR2 ANQGSEA. CDR3 length: 13 amino acids.

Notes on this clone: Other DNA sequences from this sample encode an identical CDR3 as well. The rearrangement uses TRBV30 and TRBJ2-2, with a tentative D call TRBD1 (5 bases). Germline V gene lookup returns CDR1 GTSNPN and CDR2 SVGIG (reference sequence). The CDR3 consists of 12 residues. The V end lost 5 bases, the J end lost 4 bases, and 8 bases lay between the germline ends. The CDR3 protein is CAWSRGTGELFF. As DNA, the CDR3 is TGTGCCTGGTCTAGGGGCACCGGGGAGCTGTTTTTT.

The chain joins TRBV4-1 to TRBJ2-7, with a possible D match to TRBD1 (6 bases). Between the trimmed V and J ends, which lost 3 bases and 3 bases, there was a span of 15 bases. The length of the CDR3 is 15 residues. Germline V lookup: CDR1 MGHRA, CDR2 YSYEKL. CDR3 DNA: TGCGCCAGCAGCCATCGACAGGTATCAGGCTACGAGCAGTACTTC. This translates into CASSHRQVSGYEQYF.

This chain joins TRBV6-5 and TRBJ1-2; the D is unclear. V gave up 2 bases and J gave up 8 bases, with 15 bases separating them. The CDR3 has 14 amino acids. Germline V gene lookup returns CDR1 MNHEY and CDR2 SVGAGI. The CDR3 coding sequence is TGTGCCAGCAGTTACACCGTAGGATCGGGAGGCTACACCTTC. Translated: CASSYTVGSGGYTF.

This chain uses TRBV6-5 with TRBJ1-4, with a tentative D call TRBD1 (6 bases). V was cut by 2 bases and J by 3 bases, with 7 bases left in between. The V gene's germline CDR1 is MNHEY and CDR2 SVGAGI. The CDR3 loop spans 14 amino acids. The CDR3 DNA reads TGTGCCAGCAGTTACGGGACACCTAATGAAAAACTGTTTTTT. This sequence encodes CASSYGTPNEKLFF.

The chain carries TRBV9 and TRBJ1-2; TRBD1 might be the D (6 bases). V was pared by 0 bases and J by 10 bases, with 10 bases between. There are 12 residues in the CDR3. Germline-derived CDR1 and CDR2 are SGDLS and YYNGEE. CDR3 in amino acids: CASSVGSGDYTF. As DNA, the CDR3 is TGTGCCAGCAGCGTAGGCTCAGGGGACTACACCTTC.

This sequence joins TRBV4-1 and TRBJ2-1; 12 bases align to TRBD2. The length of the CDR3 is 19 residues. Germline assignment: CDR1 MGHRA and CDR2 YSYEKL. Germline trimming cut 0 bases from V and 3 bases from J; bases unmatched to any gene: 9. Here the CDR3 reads CASSQEGLAGGPIYNEQFF. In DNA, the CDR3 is TGCGCCAGCAGCCAAGAAGGGCTAGCGGGAGGGCCAATCTACAATGAGCAGTTCTTC.

CDR3 in amino acids: CAWRPRQGGNQPQHF. CDR3 sequence (DNA): TGTGCCTGGAGACCTAGACAGGGAGGAAATCAGCCCCAGCATTTT. V gene TRBV30 combines with J gene TRBJ1-5; 7 bases line up with TRBD1. The germline V gene encodes CDR1 GTSNPN and CDR2 SVGIG (reference sequence). The CDR3 is made up of 15 amino acids. Unmatched junction bases numbered 9, after V lost 3 bases and J lost 4 bases.

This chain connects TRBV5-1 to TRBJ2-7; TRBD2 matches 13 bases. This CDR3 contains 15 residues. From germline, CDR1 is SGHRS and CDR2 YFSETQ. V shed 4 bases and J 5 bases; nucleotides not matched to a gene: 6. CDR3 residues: CASSLGLAGVNEQYF. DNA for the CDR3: TGCGCCAGCAGCCTAGGACTAGCGGGAGTAAACGAGCAGTACTTC. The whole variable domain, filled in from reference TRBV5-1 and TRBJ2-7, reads KAGVTQTPRYLIKTRGQQVTLSCSPISGHRSVSWYQQTPGQGLQFLFEYFSETQRNKGNFPGRFSGRQFSNSRSEMNVSTLELGDSALYLCASSLGLAGVNEQYFGPGTRLTVT.

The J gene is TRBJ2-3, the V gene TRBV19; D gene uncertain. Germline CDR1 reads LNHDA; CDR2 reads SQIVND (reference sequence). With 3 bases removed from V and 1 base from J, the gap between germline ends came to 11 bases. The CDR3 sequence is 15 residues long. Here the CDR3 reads CASSILRQGTDTQYF. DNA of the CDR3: TGTGCCAGTAGTATCCTCAGGCAGGGCACAGATACGCAGTATTTT.

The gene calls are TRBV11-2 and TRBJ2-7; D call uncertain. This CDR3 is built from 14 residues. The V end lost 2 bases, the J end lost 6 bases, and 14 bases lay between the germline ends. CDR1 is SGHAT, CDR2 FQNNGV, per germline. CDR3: CASSLLNRFGEQYF. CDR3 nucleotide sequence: TGTGCCAGCAGCTTATTGAACAGATTCGGCGAGCAGTACTTC.

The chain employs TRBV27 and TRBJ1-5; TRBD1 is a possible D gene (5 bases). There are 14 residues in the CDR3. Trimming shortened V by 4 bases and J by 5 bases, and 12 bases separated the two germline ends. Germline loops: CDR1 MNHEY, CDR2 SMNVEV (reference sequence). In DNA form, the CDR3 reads TGTGCCAGCAGTTCCCTCGGGGGGGATCAGCCCCAGCATTTT. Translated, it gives CASSSLGGDQPQHF.

This CDR3 reads CAISNAGGEQYF. CDR3 coding DNA: TGTGCCATCAGCAATGCGGGAGGGGAGCAGTACTTC. The J gene is TRBJ2-7, the V gene TRBV10-3; 9 bases line up with TRBD2. CDR1 and CDR2 from the germline V gene are ENHRY and SYGVKD. The V and J ends lost 6 bases and 7 bases, in that order; junction bases with no gene match: 4. This CDR3 has 12 amino acids.

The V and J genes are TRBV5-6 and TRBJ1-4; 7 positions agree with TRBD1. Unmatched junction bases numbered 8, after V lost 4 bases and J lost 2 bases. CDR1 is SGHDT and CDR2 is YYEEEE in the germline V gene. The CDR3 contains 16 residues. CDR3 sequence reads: CASSVTGDRTNEKLFF. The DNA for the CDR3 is TGTGCCAGCAGCGTTACAGGGGATCGCACTAATGAAAAACTGTTTTTT.

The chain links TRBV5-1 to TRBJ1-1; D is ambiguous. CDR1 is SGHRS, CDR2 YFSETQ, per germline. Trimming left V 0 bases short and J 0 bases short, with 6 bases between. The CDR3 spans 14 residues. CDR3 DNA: TGCGCCAGCAGCTTGGGAGACATGAACACTGAAGCTTTCTTT. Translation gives CASSLGDMNTEAFF.

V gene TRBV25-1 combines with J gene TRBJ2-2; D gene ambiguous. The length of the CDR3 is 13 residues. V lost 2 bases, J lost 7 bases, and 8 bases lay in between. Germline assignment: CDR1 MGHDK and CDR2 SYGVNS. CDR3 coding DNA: TGTGCCAGCAGTGAAGTGCACGGCGGGGAGCTGTTTTTT. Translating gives CASSEVHGGELFF.

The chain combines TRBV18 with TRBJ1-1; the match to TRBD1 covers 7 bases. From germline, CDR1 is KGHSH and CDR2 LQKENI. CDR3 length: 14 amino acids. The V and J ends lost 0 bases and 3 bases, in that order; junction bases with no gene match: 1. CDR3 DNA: TGTGCCAGCTCACCACCGGACAGGTACACTGAAGCTTTCTTT. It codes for CASSPPDRYTEAFF.

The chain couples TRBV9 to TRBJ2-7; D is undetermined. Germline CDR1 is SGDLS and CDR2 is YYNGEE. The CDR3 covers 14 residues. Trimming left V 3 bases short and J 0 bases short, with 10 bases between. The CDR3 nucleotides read TGTGCCAGCAGCGGAGACTTGGCCTCCTACGAGCAGTACTTC. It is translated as CASSGDLASYEQYF. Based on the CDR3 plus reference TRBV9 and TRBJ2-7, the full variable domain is DSGVTQTPKHLITATGQRVTLRCSPRSGDLSVYWYQQSLDQGLQFLIQYYNGEERAKGNILERFSAQQFPDLHSELNLSSLELGDSALYFCASSGDLASYEQYFGPGTRLTVT.

The DNA of the CDR3 is TGCGCCAGCAATTGGGCTGGTTACGAGCAGTACTTC. This translates into CASNWAGYEQYF. The chain is built from TRBV10-1 and TRBJ2-7; D gene ambiguous. Germline V gene data show CDR1 as WNHNN and CDR2 as SYGVQD (reference sequence). Between the trimmed V and J ends, which lost 7 bases and 4 bases, there was a span of 11 bases. CDR3 length equals 12 residues.

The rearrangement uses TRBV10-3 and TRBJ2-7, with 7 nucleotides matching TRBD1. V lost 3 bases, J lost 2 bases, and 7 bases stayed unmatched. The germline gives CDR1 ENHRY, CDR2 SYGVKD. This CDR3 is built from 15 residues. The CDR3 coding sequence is TGTGCCATCAGTGAACGACAGGGACCCCCCTACGAGCAGTACTTC. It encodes CAISERQGPPYEQYF.

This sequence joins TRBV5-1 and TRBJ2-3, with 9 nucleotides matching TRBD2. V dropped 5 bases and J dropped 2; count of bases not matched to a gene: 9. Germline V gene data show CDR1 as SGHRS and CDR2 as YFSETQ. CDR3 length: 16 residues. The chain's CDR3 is CASSYTSGSTTDTQYF. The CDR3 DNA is TGCGCCAGCAGTTATACTAGCGGGTCGACCACAGATACGCAGTATTTT.